This record looks at one T cell receptor (beta chain) sequence and its context. This sample stems from a study of T-cell reconstitution after alpha-beta-depleted transplantation in children. V shed 4 bases and J 6 bases; nucleotides not matched to a gene: 11. The germline V gene has CDR1 SGDLS and CDR2 YYNGEE. The CDR3 extends over 15 amino acids. Library preparation (for TCRbeta) was performed with unique molecular identifiers. Each CDR3 protein gets one entry after TCRdb re-called the PCR reads with MiXCR. The sample records approximately 240,000 distinct CDR3 sequences, around 10% being singletons.

The V call is TRBV9, the J call TRBJ2-7, with 9 bases fitting TRBD1. This sequence originates from a human donor who donated a stem cell graft to a child with acute lymphoblastic leukemia. Here the sequenced sample was PBMCs from the stem cell graft donor, taken from the stem cell graft. CDR3 sequence: CASSPGGQGFREQYF. CDR3 bases: TGTGCCAGCAGCCCAGGGGGACAGGGATTTCGCGAGCAGTACTTC.